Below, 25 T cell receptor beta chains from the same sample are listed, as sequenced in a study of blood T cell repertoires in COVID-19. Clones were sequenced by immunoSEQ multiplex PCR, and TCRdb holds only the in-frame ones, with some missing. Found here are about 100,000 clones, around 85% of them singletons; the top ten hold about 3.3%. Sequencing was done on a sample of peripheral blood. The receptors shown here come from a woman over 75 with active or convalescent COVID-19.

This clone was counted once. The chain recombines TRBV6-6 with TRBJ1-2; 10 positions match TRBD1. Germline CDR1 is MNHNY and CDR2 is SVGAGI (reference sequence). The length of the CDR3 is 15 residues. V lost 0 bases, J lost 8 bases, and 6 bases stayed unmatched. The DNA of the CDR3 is TGTGCCAGCAGTTACTCGCCGACAGGGGGCTTCGGCTACACCTTC. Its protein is CASSYSPTGGFGYTF.

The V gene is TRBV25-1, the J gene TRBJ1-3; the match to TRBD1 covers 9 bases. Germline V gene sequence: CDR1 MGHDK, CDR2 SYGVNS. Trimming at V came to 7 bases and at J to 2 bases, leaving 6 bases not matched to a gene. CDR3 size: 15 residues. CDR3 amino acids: CASISTGGPGNTIYF. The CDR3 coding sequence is TGTGCCAGCATAAGTACAGGGGGCCCTGGAAACACCATATATTTT. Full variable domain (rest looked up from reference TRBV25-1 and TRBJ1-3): EADIYQTPRYLVIGTGKKITLECSQTMGHDKMYWYQQDPGMELHLIHYSYGVNSTEKGDLSSESTVSRIRTEHFPLTLESARPSHTSQYLCASISTGGPGNTIYFGEGSWLTVV.

CDR3 nucleotide sequence: TGTGCCAGCAGCGTAGATATGTACAGGGAAAATGAGCAGTTCTTC. It yields the protein CASSVDMYRENEQFF. This chain links TRBV9 with TRBJ2-1, with a tentative D call TRBD1 (6 bases). V was pared by 0 bases and J by 7 bases, with 14 bases between. This CDR3 is 15 amino acids long. Germline values: CDR1 SGDLS, CDR2 YYNGEE.

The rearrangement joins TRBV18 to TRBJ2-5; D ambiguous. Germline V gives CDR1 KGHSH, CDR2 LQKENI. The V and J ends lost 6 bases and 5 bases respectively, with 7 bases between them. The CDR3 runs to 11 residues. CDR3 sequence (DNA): TGTGCCAGCTCGGCGAGGGAGACCCAGTACTTC. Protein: CASSARETQYF.

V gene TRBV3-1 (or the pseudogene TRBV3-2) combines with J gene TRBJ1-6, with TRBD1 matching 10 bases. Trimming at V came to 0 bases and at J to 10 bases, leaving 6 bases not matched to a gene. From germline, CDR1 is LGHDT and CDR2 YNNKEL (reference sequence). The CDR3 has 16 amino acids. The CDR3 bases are TGTGCCAGCAGCCAAGAGCTCGACAGGGGGCGATCACCCCTCCACTTT. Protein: CASSQELDRGRSPLHF.

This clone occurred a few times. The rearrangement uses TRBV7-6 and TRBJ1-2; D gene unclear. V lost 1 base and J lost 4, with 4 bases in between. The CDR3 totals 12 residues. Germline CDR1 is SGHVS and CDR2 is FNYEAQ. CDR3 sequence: CASSLDSYGYTF. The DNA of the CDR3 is TGTGCCAGCAGCTTAGACAGCTATGGCTACACCTTC. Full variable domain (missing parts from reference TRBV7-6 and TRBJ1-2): GAGVSQSPRYKVTKRGQDVALRCDPISGHVSLYWYRQALGQGPEFLTYFNYEAQQDKSGLPNDRFSAERPEGSISTLTIQRTEQRDSAMYRCASSLDSYGYTFGSGTRLTVV.

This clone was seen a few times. The chain's CDR3 is CATSRALAQPQHF. CDR3 DNA sequence: TGTGCCACCAGCAGGGCCCTGGCTCAGCCCCAGCATTTT. This chain connects TRBV15 to TRBJ1-5, with no clear D. This CDR3 is built from 13 residues. Trimming removed 3 bases from V and 6 bases from J, with 9 bases in between. Germline V gene data show CDR1 as LNHNV and CDR2 as YYDKDF (reference sequence). Combining the CDR3 with reference TRBV15 and TRBJ1-5 gives the whole variable domain DAMVIQNPRYQVTQFGKPVTLSCSQTLNHNVMYWYQQKSSQAPKLLFHYYDKDFNNEADTPDNFQSRRPNTSFCFLDIRSPGLGDTAMYLCATSRALAQPQHFGDGTRLSIL.

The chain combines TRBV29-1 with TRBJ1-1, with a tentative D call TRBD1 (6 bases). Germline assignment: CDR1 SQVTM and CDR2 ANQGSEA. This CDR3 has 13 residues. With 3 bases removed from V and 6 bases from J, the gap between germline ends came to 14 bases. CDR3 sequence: CSVEGQGHAEAFF. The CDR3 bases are TGCAGCGTTGAGGGTCAGGGGCATGCTGAAGCTTTCTTT.

The CDR3 sequence: CASSWDRDEQYF. For the CDR3, the DNA is TGTGCCAGCTCCTGGGACAGGGACGAGCAGTACTTC. The chain employs TRBV6-5 and TRBJ2-7, with 9 bases lining up with TRBD1. Per germline, CDR1 MNHEY and CDR2 SVGAGI. The junction had 4 bases not matched to a gene; V was cut back by 8 bases and J by 5 bases. CDR3 length: 12 residues.

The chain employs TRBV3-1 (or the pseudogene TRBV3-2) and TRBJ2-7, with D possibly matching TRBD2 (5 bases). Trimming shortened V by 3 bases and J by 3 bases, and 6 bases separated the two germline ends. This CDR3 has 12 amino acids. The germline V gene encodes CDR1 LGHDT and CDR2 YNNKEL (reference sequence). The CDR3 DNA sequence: TGTGCCAGCAGCCAGAGGGACTACGAGCAGTACTTC. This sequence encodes CASSQRDYEQYF.

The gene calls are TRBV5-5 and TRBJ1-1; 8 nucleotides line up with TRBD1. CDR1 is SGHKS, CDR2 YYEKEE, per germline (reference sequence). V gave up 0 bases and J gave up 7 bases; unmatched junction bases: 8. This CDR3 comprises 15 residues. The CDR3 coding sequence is TGTGCCAGCAGCTTGGCCGGACAGGGAGGGTTTGAAGCTTTCTTT. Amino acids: CASSLAGQGGFEAFF.

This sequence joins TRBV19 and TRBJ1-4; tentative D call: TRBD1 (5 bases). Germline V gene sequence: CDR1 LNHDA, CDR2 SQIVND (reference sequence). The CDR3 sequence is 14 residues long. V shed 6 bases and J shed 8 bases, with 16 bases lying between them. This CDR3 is CASSRSLGLEKLFF. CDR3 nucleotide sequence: TGTGCCAGTAGCCGCTCGCTGGGACTGGAAAAACTGTTTTTT.

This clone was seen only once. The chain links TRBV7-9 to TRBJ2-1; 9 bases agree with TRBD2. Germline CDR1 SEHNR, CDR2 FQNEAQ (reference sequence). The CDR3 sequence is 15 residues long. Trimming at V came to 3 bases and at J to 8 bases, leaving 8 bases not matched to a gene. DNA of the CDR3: TGTGCCAGCAGCTTTCGCGGGAGGGCCGCGGATGAGCAGTTCTTC. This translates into CASSFRGRAADEQFF. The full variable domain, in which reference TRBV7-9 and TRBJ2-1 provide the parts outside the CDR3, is DTGVSQNPRHKITKRGQNVTFRCDPISEHNRLYWYRQTLGQGPEFLTYFQNEAQLEKSRLLSDRFSAERPKGSFSTLEIQRTEQGDSAMYLCASSFRGRAADEQFFGPGTRLTVL.

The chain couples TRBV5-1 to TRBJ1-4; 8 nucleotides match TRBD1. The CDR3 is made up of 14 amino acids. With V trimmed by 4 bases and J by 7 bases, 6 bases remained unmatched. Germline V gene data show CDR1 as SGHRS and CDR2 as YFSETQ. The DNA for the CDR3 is TGCGCCAGCAGCGTGGACAGGGCGGGTGAAAAACTGTTTTTT. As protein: CASSVDRAGEKLFF.

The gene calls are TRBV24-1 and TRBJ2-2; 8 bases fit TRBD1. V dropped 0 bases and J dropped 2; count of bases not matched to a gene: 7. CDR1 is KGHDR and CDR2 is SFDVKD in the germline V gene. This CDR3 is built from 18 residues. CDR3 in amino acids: CATSDLGFGQGNTGELFF. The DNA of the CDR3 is TGTGCCACCAGTGATTTGGGTTTCGGACAGGGAAACACCGGGGAGCTGTTTTTT.

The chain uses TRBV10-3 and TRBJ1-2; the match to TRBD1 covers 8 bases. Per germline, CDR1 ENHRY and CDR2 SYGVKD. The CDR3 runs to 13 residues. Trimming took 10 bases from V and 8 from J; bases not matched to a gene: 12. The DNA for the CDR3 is TGTGCCACGAAGGGACAGGCCGGGGGAGGCTACACCTTC. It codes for CATKGQAGGGYTF.

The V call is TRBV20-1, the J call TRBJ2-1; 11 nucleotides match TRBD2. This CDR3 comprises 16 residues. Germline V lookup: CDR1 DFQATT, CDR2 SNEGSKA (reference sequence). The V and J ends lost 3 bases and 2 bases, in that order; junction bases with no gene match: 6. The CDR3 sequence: CSASEIAGGPYNEQFF. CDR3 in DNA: TGCAGTGCTAGTGAAATAGCGGGAGGGCCCTACAATGAGCAGTTCTTC.

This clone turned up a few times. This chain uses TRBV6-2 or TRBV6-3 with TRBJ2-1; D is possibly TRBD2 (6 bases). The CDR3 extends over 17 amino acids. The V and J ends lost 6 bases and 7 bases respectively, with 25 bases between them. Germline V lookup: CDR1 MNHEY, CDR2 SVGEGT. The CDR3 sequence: CASSSGVYSGPRNEQFF. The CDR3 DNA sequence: TGTGCCAGCAGCTCCGGCGTTTATAGCGGCCCAAGGAATGAGCAGTTCTTC.

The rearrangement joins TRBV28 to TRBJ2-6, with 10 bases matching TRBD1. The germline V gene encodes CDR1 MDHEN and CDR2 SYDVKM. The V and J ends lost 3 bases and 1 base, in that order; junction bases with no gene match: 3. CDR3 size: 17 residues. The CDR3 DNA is TGTGCCAGCAGTTTTGACAGGGGGCGGTCTGGGGCCAACGTCCTGACTTTC. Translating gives CASSFDRGRSGANVLTF.

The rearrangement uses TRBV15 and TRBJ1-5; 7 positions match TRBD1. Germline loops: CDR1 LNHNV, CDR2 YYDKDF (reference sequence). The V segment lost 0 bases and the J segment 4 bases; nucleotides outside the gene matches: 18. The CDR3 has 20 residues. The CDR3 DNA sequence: TGTGCCACCAGCAGAGATTACTCCGGGACAGCAAACAATCGGAATCAGCCCCAGCATTTT. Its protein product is CATSRDYSGTANNRNQPQHF.

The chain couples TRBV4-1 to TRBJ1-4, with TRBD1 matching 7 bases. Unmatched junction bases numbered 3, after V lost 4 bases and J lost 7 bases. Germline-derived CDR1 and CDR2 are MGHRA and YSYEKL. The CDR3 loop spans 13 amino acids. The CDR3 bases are TGCGCCAGCAGCCCGGGACAGCGTGAAAAACTGTTTTTT. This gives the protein CASSPGQREKLFF.

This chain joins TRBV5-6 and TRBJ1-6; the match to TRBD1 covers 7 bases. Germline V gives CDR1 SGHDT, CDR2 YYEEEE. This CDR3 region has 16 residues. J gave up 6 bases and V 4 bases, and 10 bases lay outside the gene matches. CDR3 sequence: CASSNRDRYFNSPLHF. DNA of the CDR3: TGTGCCAGCAGCAACAGGGACAGATACTTTAATTCACCCCTCCACTTT.

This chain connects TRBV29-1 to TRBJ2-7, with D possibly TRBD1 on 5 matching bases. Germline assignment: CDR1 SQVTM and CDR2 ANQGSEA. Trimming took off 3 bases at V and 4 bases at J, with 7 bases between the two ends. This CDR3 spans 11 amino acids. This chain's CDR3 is CSVEQGYEQYF. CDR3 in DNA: TGCAGCGTTGAGCAGGGATACGAGCAGTACTTC.

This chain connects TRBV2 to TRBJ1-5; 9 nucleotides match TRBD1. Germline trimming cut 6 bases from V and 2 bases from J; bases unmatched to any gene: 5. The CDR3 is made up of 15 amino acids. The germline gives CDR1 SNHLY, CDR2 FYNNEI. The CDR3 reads CASRDRTGGNQPQHF. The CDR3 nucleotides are TGTGCCAGCAGGGATCGGACAGGGGGCAATCAGCCCCAGCATTTT. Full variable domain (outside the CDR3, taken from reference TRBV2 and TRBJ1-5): EPEVTQTPSHQVTQMGQEVILRCVPISNHLYFYWYRQILGQKVEFLVSFYNNEISEKSEIFDDQFSVERPDGSNFTLKIRSTKLEDSAMYFCASRDRTGGNQPQHFGDGTRLSIL.

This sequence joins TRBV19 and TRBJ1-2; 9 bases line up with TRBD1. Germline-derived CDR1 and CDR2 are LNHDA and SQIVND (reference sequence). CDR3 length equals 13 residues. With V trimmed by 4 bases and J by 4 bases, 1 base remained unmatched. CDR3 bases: TGTGCCAGTAGTAAGACAGGGGGCTATGGCTACACCTTC. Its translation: CASSKTGGYGYTF.